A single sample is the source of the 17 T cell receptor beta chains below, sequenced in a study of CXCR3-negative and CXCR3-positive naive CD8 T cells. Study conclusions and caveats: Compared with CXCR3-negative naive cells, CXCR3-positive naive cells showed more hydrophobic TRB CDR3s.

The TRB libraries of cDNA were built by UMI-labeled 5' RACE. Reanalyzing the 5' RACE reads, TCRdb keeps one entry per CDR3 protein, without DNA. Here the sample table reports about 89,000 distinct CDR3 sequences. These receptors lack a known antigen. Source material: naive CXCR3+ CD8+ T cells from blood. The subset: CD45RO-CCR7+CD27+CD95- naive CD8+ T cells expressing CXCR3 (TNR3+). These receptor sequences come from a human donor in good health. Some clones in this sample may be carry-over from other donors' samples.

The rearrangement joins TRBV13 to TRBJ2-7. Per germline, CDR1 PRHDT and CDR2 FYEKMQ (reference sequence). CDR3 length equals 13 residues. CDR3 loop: CASSLGDLNEQYF. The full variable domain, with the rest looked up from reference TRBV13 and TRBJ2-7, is AAGVIQSPRHLIKEKRETATLKCYPIPRHDTVYWYQQGPGQDPQFLISFYEKMQSDKGSIPDRFSAQQFSDYHSELNMSSLELGDSALYFCASSLGDLNEQYFGPGTRLTVT.

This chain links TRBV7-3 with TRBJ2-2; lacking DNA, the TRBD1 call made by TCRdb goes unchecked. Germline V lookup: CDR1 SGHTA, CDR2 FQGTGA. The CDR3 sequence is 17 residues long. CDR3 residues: CASSSNTGTGRTGELFF.

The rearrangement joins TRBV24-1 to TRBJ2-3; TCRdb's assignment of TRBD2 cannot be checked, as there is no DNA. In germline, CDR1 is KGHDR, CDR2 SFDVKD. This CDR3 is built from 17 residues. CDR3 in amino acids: CATSDSPWRGGQDTQYF.

Here the CDR3 reads CASSQGVSGTGELFF. This chain uses TRBV14 with TRBJ2-2; no DNA is available, so the TRBD1 call from TCRdb remains unchecked. The CDR3 contains 15 residues. CDR1 is SGHDN, CDR2 FVKESK, per germline.

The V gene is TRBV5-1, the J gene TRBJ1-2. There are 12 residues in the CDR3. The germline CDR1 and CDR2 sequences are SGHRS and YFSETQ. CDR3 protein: CASSLATGAYTF.

The CDR3 loop is CATSSREMNTEAFF. The rearrangement links TRBV15 to TRBJ1-1. The CDR3 is 14 residues long. CDR1 LNHNV and CDR2 YYDKDF come from the germline V gene (reference sequence). Supplemented by reference TRBV15 and TRBJ1-1, the full variable domain reads DAMVIQNPRYQVTQFGKPVTLSCSQTLNHNVMYWYQQKSSQAPKLLFHYYDKDFNNEADTPDNFQSRRPNTSFCFLDIRSPGLGDTAMYLCATSSREMNTEAFFGQGTRLTVV.

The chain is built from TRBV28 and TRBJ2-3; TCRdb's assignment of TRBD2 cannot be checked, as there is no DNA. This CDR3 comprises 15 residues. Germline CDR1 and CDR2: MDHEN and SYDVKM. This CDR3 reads CASSFRREATDTQYF. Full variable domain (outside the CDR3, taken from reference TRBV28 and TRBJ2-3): DVKVTQSSRYLVKRTGEKVFLECVQDMDHENMFWYRQDPGLGLRLIYFSYDVKMKEKGDIPEGYSVSREKKERFSLILESASTNQTSMYLCASSFRREATDTQYFGPGTRLTVL.

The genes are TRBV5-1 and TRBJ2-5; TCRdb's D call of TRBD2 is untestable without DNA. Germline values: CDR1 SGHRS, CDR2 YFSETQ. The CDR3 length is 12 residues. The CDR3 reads CASEGLGETQYF. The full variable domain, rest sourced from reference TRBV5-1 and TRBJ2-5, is KAGVTQTPRYLIKTRGQQVTLSCSPISGHRSVSWYQQTPGQGLQFLFEYFSETQRNKGNFPGRFSGRQFSNSRSEMNVSTLELGDSALYLCASEGLGETQYFGPGTRLLVL.

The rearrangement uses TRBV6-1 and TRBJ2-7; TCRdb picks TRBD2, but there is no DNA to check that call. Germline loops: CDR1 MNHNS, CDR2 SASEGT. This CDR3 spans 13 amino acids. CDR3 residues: CAGTPRGAYEQYF.

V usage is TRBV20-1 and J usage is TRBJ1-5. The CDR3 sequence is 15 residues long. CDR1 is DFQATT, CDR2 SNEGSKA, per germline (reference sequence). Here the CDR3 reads CSARDHRVDHQPQHF.

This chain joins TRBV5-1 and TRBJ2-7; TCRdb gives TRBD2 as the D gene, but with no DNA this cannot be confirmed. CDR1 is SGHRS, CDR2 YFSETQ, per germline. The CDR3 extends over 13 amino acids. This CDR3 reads CASSGDLRPEQYF.

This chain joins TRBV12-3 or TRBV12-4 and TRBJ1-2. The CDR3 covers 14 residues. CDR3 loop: CASARAGEAYGYTF.

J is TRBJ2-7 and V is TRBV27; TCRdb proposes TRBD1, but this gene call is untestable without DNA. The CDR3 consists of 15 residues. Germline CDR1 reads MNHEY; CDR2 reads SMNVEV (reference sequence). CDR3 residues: CASSLAASGAGEQYF.

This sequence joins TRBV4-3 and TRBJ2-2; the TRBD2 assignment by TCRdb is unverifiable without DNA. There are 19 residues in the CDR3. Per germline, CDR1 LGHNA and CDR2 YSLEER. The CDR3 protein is CASSQYAPGLALNTGELFF.

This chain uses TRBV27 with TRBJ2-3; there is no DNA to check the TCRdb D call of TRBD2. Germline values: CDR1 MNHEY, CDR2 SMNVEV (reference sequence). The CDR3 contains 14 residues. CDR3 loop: CASSTGLYTDTQYF.

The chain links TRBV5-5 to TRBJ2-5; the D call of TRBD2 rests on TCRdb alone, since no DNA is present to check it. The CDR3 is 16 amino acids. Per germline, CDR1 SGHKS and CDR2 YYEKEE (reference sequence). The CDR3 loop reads CASSLDTSGYQETQYF.

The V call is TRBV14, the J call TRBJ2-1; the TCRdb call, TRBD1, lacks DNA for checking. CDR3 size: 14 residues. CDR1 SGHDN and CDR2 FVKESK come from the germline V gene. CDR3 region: CASSQVMGRGEQFF.